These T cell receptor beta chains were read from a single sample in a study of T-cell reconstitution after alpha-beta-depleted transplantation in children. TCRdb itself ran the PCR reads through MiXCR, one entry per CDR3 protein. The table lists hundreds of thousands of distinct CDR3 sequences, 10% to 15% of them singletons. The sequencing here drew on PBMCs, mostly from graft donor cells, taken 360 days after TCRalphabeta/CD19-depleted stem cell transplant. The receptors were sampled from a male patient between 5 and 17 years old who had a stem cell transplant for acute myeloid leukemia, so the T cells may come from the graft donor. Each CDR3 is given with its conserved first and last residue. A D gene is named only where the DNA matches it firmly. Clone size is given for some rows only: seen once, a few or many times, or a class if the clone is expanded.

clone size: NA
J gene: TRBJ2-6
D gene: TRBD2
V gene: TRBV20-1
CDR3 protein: CSARWGGPLYSGANVLTF
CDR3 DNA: TGCAGTGCTAGGTGGGGGGGACCACTCTACTCTGGGGCCAACGTCCTGACTTTC

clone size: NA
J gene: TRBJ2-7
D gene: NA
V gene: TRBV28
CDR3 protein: CASSFTLTEQYF
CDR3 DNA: TGTGCCAGCAGTTTCACCCTTACCGAGCAGTACTTC

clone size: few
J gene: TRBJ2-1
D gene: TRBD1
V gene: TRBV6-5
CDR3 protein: CASSRVGQGYNEQFF
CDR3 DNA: TGTGCCAGCAGCCGAGTGGGACAGGGGTACAATGAGCAGTTCTTC

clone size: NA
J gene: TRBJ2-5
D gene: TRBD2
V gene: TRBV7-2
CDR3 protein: CASSLKLAGTETQYF
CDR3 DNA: TGTGCCAGCAGCTTAAAACTAGCGGGAACTGAGACCCAGTACTTC

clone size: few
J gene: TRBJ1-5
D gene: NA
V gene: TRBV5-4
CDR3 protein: CASTPNPGKVGNQPQHF
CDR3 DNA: TGTGCCAGCACCCCCAATCCAGGGAAGGTGGGCAATCAGCCCCAGCATTTT

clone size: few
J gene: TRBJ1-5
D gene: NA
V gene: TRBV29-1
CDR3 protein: CSVGKGSGQPQHF
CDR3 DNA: TGCAGCGTGGGGAAGGGGAGTGGTCAGCCCCAGCATTTT

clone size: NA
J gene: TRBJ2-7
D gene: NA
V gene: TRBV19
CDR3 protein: CASIALGRSQYF
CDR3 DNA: TGTGCCAGCATAGCCCTCGGACGGAGTCAGTACTTC

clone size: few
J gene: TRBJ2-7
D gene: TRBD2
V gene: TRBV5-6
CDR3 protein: CASSSLRDYSYEQYF
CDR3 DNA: TGTGCCAGCAGCTCCCTCCGGGACTATTCCTACGAGCAGTACTTC

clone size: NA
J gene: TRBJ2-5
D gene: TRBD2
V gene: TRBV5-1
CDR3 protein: CASSPSTNPTSGKETQYF
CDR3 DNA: TGCGCCAGCAGCCCGAGCACCAACCCGACTAGCGGGAAAGAGACCCAGTACTTC

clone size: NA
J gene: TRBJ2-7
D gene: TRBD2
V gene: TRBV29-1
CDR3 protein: CSVGTSASYEQYF
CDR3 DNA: TGCAGCGTGGGGACTAGCGCCTCCTACGAGCAGTACTTC